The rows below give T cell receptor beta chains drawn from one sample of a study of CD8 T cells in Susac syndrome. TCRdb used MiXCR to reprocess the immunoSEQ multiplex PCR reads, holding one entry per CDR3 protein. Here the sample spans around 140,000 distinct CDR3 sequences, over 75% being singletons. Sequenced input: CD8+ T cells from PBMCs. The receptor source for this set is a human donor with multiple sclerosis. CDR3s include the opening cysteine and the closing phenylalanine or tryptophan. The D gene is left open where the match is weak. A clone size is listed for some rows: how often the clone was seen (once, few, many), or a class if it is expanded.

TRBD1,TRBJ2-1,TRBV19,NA,TGTGCCAGTTTCGGGACAGCTTACAATGAGCAGTTCTTC,CASFGTAYNEQFF
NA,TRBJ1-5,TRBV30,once,TGTGCCTGGGGGGAAACCGTTAGCAATCAGCCCCAGCATTTT,CAWGETVSNQPQHF
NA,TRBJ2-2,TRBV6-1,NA,TGTGCCAGCTCCGTCGGGGACATCCTCACCGGGGAGCTGTTTTTT,CASSVGDILTGELFF
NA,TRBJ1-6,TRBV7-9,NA,TGTGCCAGCAGTTCAACCATACTACCCCTCCACTTT,CASSSTILPLHF
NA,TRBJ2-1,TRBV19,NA,TGTGCCAGTAGTGCGGGACTCGCCATGGGCAATGAGCAGTTCTTC,CASSAGLAMGNEQFF
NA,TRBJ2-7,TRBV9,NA,TGTGCCAGCAGCGAGGGGGTGGGAGAGCAGTACTTC,CASSEGVGEQYF
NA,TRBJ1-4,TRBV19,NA,TGTGCCAGTAGTATATCCGGGGGGAGTGAAAAACTGTTTTTT,CASSISGGSEKLFF
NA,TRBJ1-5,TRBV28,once,TGTGCCAGCAGTTTATGGCCGGTCGTATCAGGGGATAGCAATCAGCCCCAGCATTTT,CASSLWPVVSGDSNQPQHF
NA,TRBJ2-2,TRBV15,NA,TGTGCCACTGCTAGCGTGAAGGGCGGGGAGCTGTTTTTT,CATASVKGGELFF
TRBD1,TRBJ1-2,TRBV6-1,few,TGTGCCAGCAGGGGGACAGAGACACACAACTATGGCTACACCTTC,CASRGTETHNYGYTF
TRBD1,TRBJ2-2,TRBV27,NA,TGTGCCACAGGGACCACAGGGGGCTGGACCGGGGAGCTGTTTTTT,CATGTTGGWTGELFF
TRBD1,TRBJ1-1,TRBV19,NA,TGTGCCACGGGACAGGGGGCGTCCACTGAAGCTTTCTTT,CATGQGASTEAFF
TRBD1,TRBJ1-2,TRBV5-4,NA,TGTGCCAGCAGCCCCGGACAGGGGGACTATGGCTACACCTTC,CASSPGQGDYGYTF
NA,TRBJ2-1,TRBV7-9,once,TGTGCCAGCAGCGGCCCGTCCCAACCCTACAATGAGCAGTTCTTC,CASSGPSQPYNEQFF
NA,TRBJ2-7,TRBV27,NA,TGTGCCAGCAGTTTAGTTCAGAGGGGGGGCCTGGGGGAGCAGTACTTC,CASSLVQRGGLGEQYF
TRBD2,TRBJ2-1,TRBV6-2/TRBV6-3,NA,TGTGCCAGCAGTTACGAGTGGCGGGAGGGCCCCTACAATGAGCAGTTCTTC,CASSYEWREGPYNEQFF
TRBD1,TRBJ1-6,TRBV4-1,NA,TGCGCCAGCAGCCAAAGATCCGGGACAGGGGGTAATTCACCCCTCCACTTT,CASSQRSGTGGNSPLHF
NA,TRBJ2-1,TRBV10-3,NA,TGTGCCATCAGTGAGGGACTCGAAACCAATGAGCAGTTCTTC,CAISEGLETNEQFF
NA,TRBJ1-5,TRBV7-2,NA,TGTGCCAGCAGTCGGTTAGGGACTCAGCCCCAGCATTTT,CASSRLGTQPQHF
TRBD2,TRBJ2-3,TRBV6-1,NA,TGTGCCAGCAGTAATCAACGGGAGGGCCTAGGCGATACGCAGTATTTT,CASSNQREGLGDTQYF
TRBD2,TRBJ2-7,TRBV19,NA,TGTGCCAGTAGTTCCCGACTAGCGGGGGACTACTACGAGCAGTACTTC,CASSSRLAGDYYEQYF
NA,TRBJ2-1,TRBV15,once,TGTGCCACCAGCATACAGGGCCTCTCCTACAATGAGCAGTTCTTC,CATSIQGLSYNEQFF
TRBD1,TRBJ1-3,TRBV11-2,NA,TGTGCCAGCAGGTTGGACAGGACCTCTGGAAACACCATATATTTT,CASRLDRTSGNTIYF
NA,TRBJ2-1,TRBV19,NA,TGTGCCAGTAGTAGAGGGGGGACCTACAATGAGCAGTTCTTC,CASSRGGTYNEQFF
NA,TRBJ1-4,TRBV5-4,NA,TGTGCCAGCAGCTTGGGCGACGGAAAACTGTTTTTT,CASSLGDGKLFF
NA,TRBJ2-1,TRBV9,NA,TGTGCCAGCAGCGCGGGATTATATCTGGTCGGCTACAATGAGCAGTTCTTC,CASSAGLYLVGYNEQFF
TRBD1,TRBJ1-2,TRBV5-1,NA,TGCGCCAGCTACCGGGACAGGGCCTATGGCTACACCTTC,CASYRDRAYGYTF
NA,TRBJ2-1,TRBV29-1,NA,TGCAGCGTTGAAGAGGCGGGCGGCCCTAGCTCCTACAATGAGCAGTTCTTC,CSVEEAGGPSSYNEQFF
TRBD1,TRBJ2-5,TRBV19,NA,TGTGCCAGTAATCACAGGGGAGAGGAGACCCAGTACTTC,CASNHRGEETQYF
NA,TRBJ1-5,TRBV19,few,TGTGCCAGTAGTACGGACATTCTTTATCAGCCCCAGCATTTT,CASSTDILYQPQHF
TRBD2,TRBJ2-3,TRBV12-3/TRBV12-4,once,TGTGCCAGCAGTTTTTTTCGAGCGGGGGGGAGGGATACGCAGTATTTT,CASSFFRAGGRDTQYF
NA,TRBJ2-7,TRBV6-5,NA,TGTGCCAGCAGCCAGGTGGCAGGGACCAACGACGAGCAGTACTTC,CASSQVAGTNDEQYF
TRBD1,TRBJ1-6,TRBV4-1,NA,TGCGCCAGCAGCCAAGATGGGGACAGGGGGAATTCACCCCTCCACTTT,CASSQDGDRGNSPLHF
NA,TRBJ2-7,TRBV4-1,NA,TGCGCCAGCAGCCAAGAAGGGGGTCCTCCTTCCTACGAGCAGTACTTC,CASSQEGGPPSYEQYF
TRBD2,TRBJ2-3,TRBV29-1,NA,TGCAGCGTTCCGGGACTAGCGGACCTGGGTACGCAGTATTTT,CSVPGLADLGTQYF
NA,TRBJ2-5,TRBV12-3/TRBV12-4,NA,TGTGCCAGCAGTCCGGCATCCCAAGAGACCCAGTACTTC,CASSPASQETQYF
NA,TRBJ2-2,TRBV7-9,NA,TGTGCCAGCAGCGCCCTAGATGTTCGTCTCACCGGGGAGCTGTTTTTT,CASSALDVRLTGELFF
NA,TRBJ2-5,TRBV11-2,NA,TGTGCCACCCAGGGGACTCCTCGGGAGACCCAGTACTTC,CATQGTPRETQYF
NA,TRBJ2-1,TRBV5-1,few,TGCGCCAGCAGCTTGGAGTCCTCCTACAATGAGCAGTTCTTC,CASSLESSYNEQFF
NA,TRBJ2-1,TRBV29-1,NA,TGCAGCGTTCTTGCAGAATACAATGAGCAGTTCTTC,CSVLAEYNEQFF
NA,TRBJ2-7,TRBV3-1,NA,TGTGCCAGCAGCCAAGGGCTCGACAGCTCGTACGAGCAGTACTTC,CASSQGLDSSYEQYF
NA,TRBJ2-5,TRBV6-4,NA,TGTGCCAGCAGTGAGGTTCCGGGTAACCAAGAGACCCAGTACTTC,CASSEVPGNQETQYF
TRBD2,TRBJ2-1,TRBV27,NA,TGTGCCAGCAAAGGGTGGGAAGCGGGAGGCGACAATGAGCAGTTCTTC,CASKGWEAGGDNEQFF
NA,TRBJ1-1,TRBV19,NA,TGTGCCAGTAGGGCCACAGGGAACACTGAAGCTTTCTTT,CASRATGNTEAFF
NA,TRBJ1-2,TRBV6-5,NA,TGTGCCAGCAGTCGTTCGTATTCCCTAGGCTACACCTTC,CASSRSYSLGYTF
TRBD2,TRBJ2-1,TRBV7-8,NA,TGTGCCAGCAGCTTGATTACTAGCGGGATGCATGAGCAGTTCTTC,CASSLITSGMHEQFF
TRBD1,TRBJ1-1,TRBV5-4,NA,TGTGCCAGCAGTCCCCACACAGGGGGCGTTAGGATGACTGAAGCTTTCTTT,CASSPHTGGVRMTEAFF
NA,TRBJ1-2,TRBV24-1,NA,TGTGCCACCAGACAGGGCTATGGCTACACCTTC,CATRQGYGYTF
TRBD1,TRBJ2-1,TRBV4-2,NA,TGTGCCAGCAGCCAAGATCCGGACAGGGACTACAATGAGCAGTTCTTC,CASSQDPDRDYNEQFF
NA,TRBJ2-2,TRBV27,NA,TGTGCCAGCAGTTTCATGGGGGGCCCCGGGGAGCTGTTTTTT,CASSFMGGPGELFF
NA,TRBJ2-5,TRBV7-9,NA,TGTGCCAGCAGCTTCGGAGGGGAAGAGACCCAGTACTTC,CASSFGGEETQYF
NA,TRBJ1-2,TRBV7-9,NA,TGTGCCAGCAGCCTCGGAGGGGCTGGGATTGGCTACACCTTC,CASSLGGAGIGYTF
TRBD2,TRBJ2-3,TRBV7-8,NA,TGTGCCAGCAGCCCGTCACTAGCGGGAGGGCCCAGGGATGGCACAGATACGCAGTATTTT,CASSPSLAGGPRDGTDTQYF